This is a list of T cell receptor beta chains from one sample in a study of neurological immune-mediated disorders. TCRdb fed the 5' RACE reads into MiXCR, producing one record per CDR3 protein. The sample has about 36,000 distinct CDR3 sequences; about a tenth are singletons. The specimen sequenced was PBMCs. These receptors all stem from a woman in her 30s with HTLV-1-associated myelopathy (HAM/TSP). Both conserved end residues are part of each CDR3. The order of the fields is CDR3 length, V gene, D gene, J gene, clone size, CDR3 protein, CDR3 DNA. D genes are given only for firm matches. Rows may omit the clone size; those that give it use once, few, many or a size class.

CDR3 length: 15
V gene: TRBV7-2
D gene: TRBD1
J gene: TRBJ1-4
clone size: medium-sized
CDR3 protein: CASSLAGGSNEKLFF
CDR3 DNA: TGTGCCAGCAGCTTGGCAGGGGGCTCAAATGAAAAACTGTTTTTT

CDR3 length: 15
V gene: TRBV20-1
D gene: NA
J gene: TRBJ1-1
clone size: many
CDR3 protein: CSASSGQKVNTEAFF
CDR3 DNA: TGCAGTGCTAGCTCTGGACAGAAGGTGAACACTGAAGCTTTCTTT

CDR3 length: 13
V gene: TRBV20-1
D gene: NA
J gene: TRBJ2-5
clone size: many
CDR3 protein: CSALTGGQETQYF
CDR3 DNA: TGCAGTGCTTTGACAGGCGGACAAGAGACCCAGTACTTC

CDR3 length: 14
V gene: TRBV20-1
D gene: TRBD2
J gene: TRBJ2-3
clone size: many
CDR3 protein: CSAQTSGGPDTQYF
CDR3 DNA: TGCAGTGCTCAGACTAGCGGGGGGCCAGATACGCAGTATTTT

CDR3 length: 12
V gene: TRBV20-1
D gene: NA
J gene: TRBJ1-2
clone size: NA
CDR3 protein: CSASSWLGGYTF
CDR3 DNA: TGCAGTGCTAGTTCGTGGCTAGGGGGCTACACCTTC

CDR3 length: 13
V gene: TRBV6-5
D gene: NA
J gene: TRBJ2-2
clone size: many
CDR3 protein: CASSGGGTGELFF
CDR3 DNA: TGTGCCAGCAGCGGAGGGGGGACCGGGGAGCTGTTTTTT

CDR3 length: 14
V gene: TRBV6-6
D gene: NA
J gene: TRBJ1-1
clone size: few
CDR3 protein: CASSMRRGDTEAFF
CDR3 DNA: TGTGCCAGCAGTATGAGAAGGGGGGACACTGAAGCTTTCTTT

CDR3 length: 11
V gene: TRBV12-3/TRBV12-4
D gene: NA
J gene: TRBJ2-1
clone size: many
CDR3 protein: CASSETSWQFF
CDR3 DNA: TGTGCCAGCAGTGAGACTAGTTGGCAGTTCTTC

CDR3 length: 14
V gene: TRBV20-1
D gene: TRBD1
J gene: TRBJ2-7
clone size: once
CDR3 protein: CSARVTGEIYEQYF
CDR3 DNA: TGCAGTGCTAGAGTGACAGGGGAAATCTACGAGCAGTACTTC

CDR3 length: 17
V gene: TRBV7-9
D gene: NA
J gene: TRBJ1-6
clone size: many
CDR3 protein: CASSFLQGGGSNSPLHF
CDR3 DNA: TGTGCCAGCAGCTTCTTACAGGGTGGCGGGAGTAATTCACCCCTCCACTTT

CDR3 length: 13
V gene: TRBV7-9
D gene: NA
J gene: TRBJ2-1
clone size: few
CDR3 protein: CASSPGQHNEQFF
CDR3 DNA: TGTGCCAGCAGCCCCGGACAGCACAATGAGCAGTTCTTC

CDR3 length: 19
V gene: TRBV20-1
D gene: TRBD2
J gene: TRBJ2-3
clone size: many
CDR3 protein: CSASPGKTSGGHAADTQYF
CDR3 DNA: TGCAGTGCTAGTCCCGGGAAGACTAGCGGGGGCCACGCAGCAGATACGCAGTATTTT

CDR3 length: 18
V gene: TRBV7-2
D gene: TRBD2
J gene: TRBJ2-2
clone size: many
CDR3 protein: CASSLSMRTSGGARELFF
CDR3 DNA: TGTGCCAGCAGCTTATCAATGAGGACTAGCGGGGGGGCTCGGGAGCTGTTTTTT

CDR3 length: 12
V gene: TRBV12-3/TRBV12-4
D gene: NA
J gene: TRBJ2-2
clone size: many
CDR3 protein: CASSFSPGELFF
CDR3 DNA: TGTGCCAGCAGCTTCTCCCCCGGGGAGCTGTTTTTT

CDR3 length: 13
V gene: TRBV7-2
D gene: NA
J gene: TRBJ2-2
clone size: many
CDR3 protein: CASSAQGTGELFF
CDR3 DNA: TGTGCCAGCAGCGCACAGGGAACCGGGGAGCTGTTTTTT

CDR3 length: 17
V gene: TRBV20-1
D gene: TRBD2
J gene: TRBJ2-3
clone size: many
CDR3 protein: CSARDLRLAGETDTQYF
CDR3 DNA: TGCAGTGCTAGAGATCTGAGACTAGCGGGGGAGACAGATACGCAGTATTTT

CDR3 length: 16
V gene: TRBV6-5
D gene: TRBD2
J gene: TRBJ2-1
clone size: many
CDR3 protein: CASSSLTSGPDNEQFF
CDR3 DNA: TGTGCCAGCAGCTCTCTTACTAGCGGGCCCGACAATGAGCAGTTCTTC

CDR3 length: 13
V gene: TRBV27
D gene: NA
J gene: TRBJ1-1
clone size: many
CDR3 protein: CASSKTPNTEAFF
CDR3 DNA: TGTGCCAGCAGCAAAACCCCGAACACTGAAGCTTTCTTT

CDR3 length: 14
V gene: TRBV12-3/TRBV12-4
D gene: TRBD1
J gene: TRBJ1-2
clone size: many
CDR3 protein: CASTMGGTVNGYTF
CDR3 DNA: TGTGCCAGCACAATGGGGGGGACAGTTAATGGCTACACCTTC

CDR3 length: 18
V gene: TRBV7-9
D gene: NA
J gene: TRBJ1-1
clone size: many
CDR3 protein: CASSPLAGWADKNTEAFF
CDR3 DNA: TGTGCCAGCAGCCCGCTTGCGGGGTGGGCAGACAAGAACACTGAAGCTTTCTTT

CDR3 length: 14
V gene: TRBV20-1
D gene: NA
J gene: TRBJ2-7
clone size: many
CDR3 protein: CSASSSWQGDEQYF
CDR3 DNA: TGCAGTGCTAGCTCTTCGTGGCAGGGCGACGAGCAGTACTTC

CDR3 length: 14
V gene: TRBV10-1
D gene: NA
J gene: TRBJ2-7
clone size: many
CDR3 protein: CASSDSGSSYEQYF
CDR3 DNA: TGCGCCAGCAGTGACTCGGGGTCCTCCTACGAGCAGTACTTC

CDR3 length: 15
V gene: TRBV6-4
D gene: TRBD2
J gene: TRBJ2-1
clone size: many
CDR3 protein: CASSEWRGARDEQFF
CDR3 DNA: TGTGCCAGCAGTGAATGGCGGGGGGCCAGGGATGAGCAGTTCTTC

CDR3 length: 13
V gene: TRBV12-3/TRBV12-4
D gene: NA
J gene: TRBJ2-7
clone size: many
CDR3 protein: CASSLEDTYEQYF
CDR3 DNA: TGTGCCAGCAGTCTGGAGGACACCTACGAGCAGTACTTC

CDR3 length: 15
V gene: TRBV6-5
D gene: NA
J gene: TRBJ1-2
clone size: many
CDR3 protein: CASRKGGERGYGYTF
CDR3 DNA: TGTGCCAGCAGGAAAGGGGGGGAAAGGGGCTATGGCTACACCTTC

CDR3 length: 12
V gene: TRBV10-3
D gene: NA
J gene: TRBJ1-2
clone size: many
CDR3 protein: CAISVGGDGYTF
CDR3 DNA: TGTGCCATCAGTGTGGGCGGTGATGGCTACACCTTC

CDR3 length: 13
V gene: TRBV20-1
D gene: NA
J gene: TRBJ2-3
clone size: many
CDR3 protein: CSPGQRASDTQYF
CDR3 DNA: TGCAGCCCTGGACAGAGGGCGTCAGATACGCAGTATTTT

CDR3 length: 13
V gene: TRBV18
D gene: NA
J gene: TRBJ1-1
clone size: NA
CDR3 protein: CASSPGENTEAFF
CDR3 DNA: TGTGCCAGCTCACCGGGGGAGAACACTGAAGCTTTCTTT

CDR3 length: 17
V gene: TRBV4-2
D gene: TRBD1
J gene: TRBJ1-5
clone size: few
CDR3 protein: CASSQVQDRGLGQPQHF
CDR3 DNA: TGTGCCAGCAGCCAAGTACAGGACAGGGGGCTCGGGCAGCCCCAGCATTTT

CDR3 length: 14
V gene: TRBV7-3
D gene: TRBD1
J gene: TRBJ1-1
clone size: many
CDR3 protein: CASSRGGQGTEAFF
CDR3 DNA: TGTGCCAGCAGCCGCGGAGGACAGGGGACTGAAGCTTTCTTT

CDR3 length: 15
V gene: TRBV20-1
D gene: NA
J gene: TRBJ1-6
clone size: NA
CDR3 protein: CSTPGAAVYNSPLHF
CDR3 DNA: TGCAGTACTCCCGGGGCTGCAGTATATAATTCACCCCTCCACTTT

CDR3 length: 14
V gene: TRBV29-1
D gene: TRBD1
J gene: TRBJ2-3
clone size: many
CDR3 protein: CSAQQGTGFDTQYF
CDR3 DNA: TGCAGCGCCCAACAGGGGACCGGATTTGATACGCAGTATTTT

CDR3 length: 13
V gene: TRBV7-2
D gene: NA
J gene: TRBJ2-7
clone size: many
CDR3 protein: CASSLLYGYEQYF
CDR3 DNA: TGTGCCAGCAGCTTATTATACGGCTACGAGCAGTACTTC

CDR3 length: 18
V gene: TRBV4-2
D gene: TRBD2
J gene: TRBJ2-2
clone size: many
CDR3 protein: CASSSRWRGATNTGELFF
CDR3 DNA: TGTGCCAGCAGCTCTCGTTGGCGGGGGGCTACTAACACCGGGGAGCTGTTTTTT